This TCR beta chain was sequenced during a study of blood T cells in healthy people across ages. Regarding the study as a whole: Roughly linearly, TCR beta diversity per million T cells fell as age increased. Donor CMV status was unknown, possibly confounding expanded clonotype changes.

A J-beta primer mix and a sample-barcoded 5' primer were used in a second PCR of roughly 7 to 12 cycles. Researchers report that each sample yielded at least 3 million CDR3-containing paired-end reads. One entry per CDR3 protein, called by TCRdb with MiXCR from the 5' RACE reads. Among roughly 2 million distinct CDR3 sequences listed, about 49% were seen once. About this clonotype itself: Its specificity is not known.

Germline V gene data show CDR1 as SGHTA and CDR2 as FQGNSA. V dropped 2 bases and J dropped 7 bases, with 17 bases sitting between them. The CDR3 contains 15 residues. Sequencing used blood. V and J are TRBV7-2 and TRBJ2-5; D may correspond to TRBD1 or TRBD2 (6 bases each). This receptor was identified in a middle-aged woman in good health. The CDR3 spells CASSLQGTDAGTQYF. The CDR3 coding sequence is TGTGCCAGCAGCTTACAGGGGACTGACGCTGGGACCCAGTACTTC.